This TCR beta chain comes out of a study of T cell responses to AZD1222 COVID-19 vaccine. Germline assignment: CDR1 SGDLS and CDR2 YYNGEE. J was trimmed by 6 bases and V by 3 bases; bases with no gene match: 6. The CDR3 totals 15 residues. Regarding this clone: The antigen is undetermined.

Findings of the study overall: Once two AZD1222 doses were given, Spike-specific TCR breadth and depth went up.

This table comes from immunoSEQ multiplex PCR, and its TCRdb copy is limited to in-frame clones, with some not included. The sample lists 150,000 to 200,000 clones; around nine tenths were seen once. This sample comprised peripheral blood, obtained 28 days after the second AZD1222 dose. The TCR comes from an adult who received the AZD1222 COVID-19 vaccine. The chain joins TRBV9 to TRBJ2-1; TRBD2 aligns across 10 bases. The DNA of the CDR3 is TGTGCCAGCAGCGACAGCGGGAGGGATGCCAATGAGCAGTTCTTC. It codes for CASSDSGRDANEQFF.